The 26 T cell receptor beta chains below all came from one sample that was sequenced in a study of blood T cell repertoires in COVID-19 (TCRdb year 2020). Libraries came from the immunoSEQ multiplex PCR assay. In its TCRdb copy, this immuneACCESS table keeps in-frame sequences only and misses some clones. Where compared with another copy, unresolved V genes explain less than half of these, and the others have no known cause. This sample comprises 68,000 or so clones, approximately 90% of them detected only once. About 8% of the sample is held by the ten biggest clonotypes. The sample was peripheral blood. The receptors here all came from a man younger than 45 with acute or convalescent COVID-19.

The gene calls are TRBV19 and TRBJ1-1, with D hard to call. Germline lookup yields CDR1 LNHDA and CDR2 SQIVND (reference sequence). V lost 3 bases and J lost 6, with 14 bases in between. CDR3 length equals 14 residues. CDR3 protein: CASSIDRRGSEAFF. The DNA of the CDR3 is TGTGCCAGTAGTATCGATAGAAGAGGCTCTGAAGCTTTCTTT. The complete variable domain, with remaining parts taken from reference TRBV19 and TRBJ1-1, reads DGGITQSPKYLFRKEGQNVTLSCEQNLNHDAMYWYRQDPGQGLRLIYYSQIVNDFQKGDIAEGYSVSREKKESFPLTVTSAQKNPTAFYLCASSIDRRGSEAFFGQGTRLTVV.

This clone was detected a few times. The chain carries TRBV7-9 and TRBJ2-1, with a weak D call TRBD1 (5 bases). CDR1 and CDR2 (germline): SEHNR, FQNEAQ (reference sequence). This CDR3 region has 13 residues. Deletions cut 8 bases from V and 3 bases from J, with 11 bases between. DNA for the CDR3: TGTGCCAGCGCGCAGGGAAACTACAATGAGCAGTTCTTC. Translating gives CASAQGNYNEQFF.

The chain uses TRBV30 and TRBJ1-2; TRBD1 aligns across 7 bases. After removal of 4 bases from V and 6 bases from J, the junction contained 5 bases not matched to a gene. The CDR3 loop spans 12 amino acids. Germline CDR1 and CDR2: GTSNPN and SVGIG (reference sequence). The CDR3 region is CAWKQGVDGYTF. For the CDR3, the DNA is TGTGCCTGGAAGCAGGGGGTAGATGGCTACACCTTC.

In its sample, this clone was seen a few times. The chain recombines TRBV24-1 with TRBJ2-1; 10 bases line up with TRBD2. Germline CDR1 and CDR2: KGHDR and SFDVKD. There are 13 residues in the CDR3. V lost 11 bases and J lost 4; bases outside the gene matches: 4. The CDR3 DNA sequence: TGTGCCATTACTAGCGGGGAATACAATGAGCAGTTCTTC. This sequence encodes CAITSGEYNEQFF.

This chain's CDR3 is CATSRDRAGGYEQYF. CDR3 DNA sequence: TGTGCCACCAGCAGAGATAGAGCGGGAGGTTACGAGCAGTACTTC. This sequence joins TRBV15 and TRBJ2-7; TRBD2 matches 9 bases. The CDR3 length is 15 residues. Germline CDR1 LNHNV, CDR2 YYDKDF (reference sequence). J lost 4 bases, V lost 0 bases, and 4 bases had no gene match.

The V and J genes are TRBV9 and TRBJ2-1; tentative D call: TRBD2 (5 bases). Germline V CDR1 and CDR2: SGDLS, YYNGEE. V gave up 1 base and J gave up 3 bases, with 14 bases separating them. The CDR3 has 16 residues. CDR3 residues: CASSVPPRAGYNEQFF. For the CDR3, the DNA is TGTGCCAGCAGCGTACCCCCTCGGGCGGGCTACAATGAGCAGTTCTTC.

This chain uses TRBV19 with TRBJ2-1; tentatively, D is TRBD1 (5 bases). The CDR3 sequence is 16 residues long. Germline CDR1 reads LNHDA; CDR2 reads SQIVND (reference sequence). Trimming took 2 bases from V and 6 from J, leaving 17 bases between them. The CDR3 sequence: CASSIMKGRGGNEQFF. CDR3 DNA sequence: TGTGCCAGTAGTATAATGAAGGGTAGGGGCGGCAATGAGCAGTTCTTC.

V usage is TRBV27 and J usage is TRBJ2-7, with TRBD2 identical over 12 bases. V lost 5 bases, J lost 0 bases, and 5 bases stayed unmatched. This CDR3 is 16 amino acids long. Germline CDR1 reads MNHEY; CDR2 reads SMNVEV (reference sequence). As DNA, the CDR3 is TGTGCCAGCAGTAGTCTAGCGGGAGGGTTCTCCTACGAGCAGTACTTC. Translation: CASSSLAGGFSYEQYF.

The CDR3 sequence is CASSPGLAGGPSDTQYF. The CDR3 nucleotides read TGTGCCAGCTCACCGGGACTAGCGGGAGGGCCGTCAGATACGCAGTATTTT. The chain combines TRBV18 with TRBJ2-3; 16 bases agree with TRBD2. Per the germline V gene, CDR1 is KGHSH and CDR2 is LQKENI. This CDR3 is built from 17 residues. Trimming removed 3 bases from V and 4 bases from J; junction bases left unmatched: 4.

J is TRBJ2-3 and V is TRBV12-5; 11 bases align to TRBD2. The trim removed 2 bases at V and 4 bases at J, leaving 2 bases unmatched. Germline-derived CDR1 and CDR2 are LGHNT and FRNRAP. The CDR3 is 15 residues long. The DNA of the CDR3 is TGTGCTAGTGGTTTGACTAGCGGGAGCCCAGATACGCAGTATTTT. Its translation is CASGLTSGSPDTQYF.

The chain is built from TRBV9 and TRBJ2-4, with no clear D. This CDR3 has 14 residues. Germline lookup yields CDR1 SGDLS and CDR2 YYNGEE. V was clipped by 2 bases and J by 0 bases, with 6 bases between them. CDR3 region: CASSVSLAKNIQYF. CDR3 nucleotides: TGTGCCAGCAGCGTCTCTCTAGCCAAAAACATTCAGTACTTC.

The chain is built from TRBV28 and TRBJ1-1; TRBD1 aligns across 7 bases. CDR1 is MDHEN, CDR2 SYDVKM, per germline. The CDR3 contains 13 residues. J lost 5 bases, V lost 7 bases, and 7 bases had no gene match. CDR3 DNA: TGTGCCAGCAAAAGGGGGCCGGGGACTGAAGCTTTCTTT. This translates into CASKRGPGTEAFF.

This chain joins TRBV5-1 and TRBJ2-7, with 10 nucleotides matching TRBD2. Germline V gives CDR1 SGHRS, CDR2 YFSETQ. This CDR3 spans 15 amino acids. The V gene end was trimmed by 3 bases and the J gene end by 2 bases; junction bases not matched to a gene: 5. CDR3 residues: CASSSGLAEPYEQYF. CDR3 coding DNA: TGCGCCAGCAGCTCAGGACTAGCGGAACCCTACGAGCAGTACTTC. Supplemented by reference TRBV5-1 and TRBJ2-7, the full variable domain reads KAGVTQTPRYLIKTRGQQVTLSCSPISGHRSVSWYQQTPGQGLQFLFEYFSETQRNKGNFPGRFSGRQFSNSRSEMNVSTLELGDSALYLCASSSGLAEPYEQYFGPGTRLTVT.

The V call is TRBV23-1, the J call TRBJ2-3, with 10 bases fitting TRBD1. TRBV23-1 is annotated as an ORF whose role is uncertain. The trim removed 0 bases at V and 4 bases at J, leaving 10 bases unmatched. This CDR3 comprises 18 residues. The CDR3, as DNA: TGCGCCAGCAGTCAATCTCGGACAGGGGGAATCTACGCAGATACGCAGTATTTT. Protein sequence: CASSQSRTGGIYADTQYF.

The rearrangement joins TRBV11-2 to TRBJ2-7, with TRBD2 identical over 8 bases. V trimming: 5 bases; J trimming: 3 bases; junction bases outside the gene matches: 12. CDR1 is SGHAT, CDR2 FQNNGV, per germline. The CDR3 is 16 residues long. CDR3 loop: CASSAYPPGGVYEQYF. The DNA for the CDR3 is TGTGCCAGCAGCGCATACCCCCCGGGGGGGGTCTACGAGCAGTACTTC.

The chain carries TRBV11-2 and TRBJ2-3; weak D call: TRBD2 (6 bases). With 8 bases removed from V and 0 bases from J, the gap between germline ends came to 15 bases. Germline V gene data show CDR1 as SGHAT and CDR2 as FQNNGV. The CDR3 extends over 15 amino acids. The CDR3 nucleotides read TGTGCCAGCGGTAATAGCGGCATTAGCACAGATACGCAGTATTTT. Translation: CASGNSGISTDTQYF.

The rearrangement uses TRBV6-6 and TRBJ1-1; D gene unclear. V dropped 7 bases and J dropped 11 bases, with 14 bases sitting between them. This CDR3 has 11 amino acids. CDR1 and CDR2 from the germline V gene are MNHNY and SVGAGI (reference sequence). The chain's CDR3 is CASTFGETAFF. The CDR3 region has the DNA TGTGCCAGCACATTTGGAGAAACGGCTTTCTTT.

This rearrangement joins TRBV20-1 to TRBJ2-7, with D possibly TRBD2 on 7 matching bases. This CDR3 region has 11 residues. V was clipped by 7 bases and J by 6 bases, with 13 bases between them. Germline V gives CDR1 DFQATT, CDR2 SNEGSKA (reference sequence). The CDR3 reads CSGAGGAEQYF. The DNA of the CDR3 is TGCAGTGGGGCTGGGGGGGCCGAGCAGTACTTC.

The V call is TRBV5-5, the J call TRBJ2-3; possibly TRBD2 for D (5 bases). Trimming took 0 bases from V and 2 from J, leaving 10 bases between them. The CDR3 is 15 amino acids. In germline, CDR1 is SGHKS, CDR2 YYEKEE (reference sequence). The CDR3 is CASSLVVGVTDTQYF. CDR3 sequence (DNA): TGTGCCAGCAGCTTGGTTGTGGGAGTCACAGATACGCAGTATTTT.

The rearrangement joins TRBV18 to TRBJ1-1; weak D call: TRBD1 (6 bases). This CDR3 comprises 15 residues. Looked up from germline, CDR1 is KGHSH and CDR2 is LQKENI. Trimming cost V 4 bases and J 1 base, with 13 bases left between them. The CDR3: CASSRSYRENTEAFF. The CDR3 nucleotides are TGTGCCAGCTCACGGAGTTACAGGGAGAACACTGAAGCTTTCTTT. The full variable domain, completed using reference TRBV18 and TRBJ1-1, is NAGVMQNPRHLVRRRGQEARLRCSPMKGHSHVYWYRQLPEEGLKFMVYLQKENIIDESGMPKERFSAEFPKEGPSILRIQQVVRGDSAAYFCASSRSYRENTEAFFGQGTRLTVV.

The rearrangement uses TRBV28 and TRBJ2-7, with TRBD2 identical over 14 bases. V shed 6 bases and J 5 bases; nucleotides not matched to a gene: 9. Germline CDR1 is MDHEN and CDR2 is SYDVKM. CDR3 size: 16 residues. Here the CDR3 DNA reads TGTGCCAGCAGCCTAGGGACTAGCGGGAGTTGGGACGAGCAGTACTTC. As protein: CASSLGTSGSWDEQYF.

The V gene is TRBV7-6, the J gene TRBJ2-4; 12 positions match TRBD2. Trimming took 4 bases from V and 6 from J; bases not matched to a gene: 1. Germline V gives CDR1 SGHVS, CDR2 FNYEAQ. The CDR3 totals 14 residues. CDR3 sequence: CASSSTSGGNIQYF. The CDR3 DNA reads as TGTGCCAGCAGCTCGACTAGCGGGGGAAACATTCAGTACTTC.

The V call is TRBV9, the J call TRBJ2-5, with D possibly TRBD1 on 6 matching bases. V was trimmed by 0 bases and J by 5 bases, leaving 8 bases between them. Germline V CDR1 and CDR2: SGDLS, YYNGEE. This CDR3 is built from 13 residues. As DNA, the CDR3 is TGTGCCAGCAGCGTAGGGGGGCTGGAGACCCAGTACTTC. It yields the protein CASSVGGLETQYF. The full variable domain, rest sourced from reference TRBV9 and TRBJ2-5, is DSGVTQTPKHLITATGQRVTLRCSPRSGDLSVYWYQQSLDQGLQFLIQYYNGEERAKGNILERFSAQQFPDLHSELNLSSLELGDSALYFCASSVGGLETQYFGPGTRLLVL.

This chain joins TRBV18 and TRBJ1-1; a possible D gene is TRBD1 (5 bases). Germline CDR1 and CDR2: KGHSH and LQKENI. The CDR3 is made up of 15 amino acids. With 3 bases removed from V and 5 bases from J, the gap between germline ends came to 16 bases. Here the CDR3 DNA reads TGTGCCAGCTCACCGGTGGGGGGAAGGGAAACTGAAGCTTTCTTT. As protein: CASSPVGGRETEAFF. The full variable domain, completed using reference TRBV18 and TRBJ1-1, is NAGVMQNPRHLVRRRGQEARLRCSPMKGHSHVYWYRQLPEEGLKFMVYLQKENIIDESGMPKERFSAEFPKEGPSILRIQQVVRGDSAAYFCASSPVGGRETEAFFGQGTRLTVV.

The rearrangement joins TRBV29-1 to TRBJ2-3, with a possible D match to TRBD2 (5 bases). Trimming shortened V by 4 bases and J by 6 bases, and 14 bases separated the two germline ends. The germline V gene has CDR1 SQVTM and CDR2 ANQGSEA. The CDR3 is 13 residues long. CDR3: CSVVNPPGDTQYF. In DNA form, the CDR3 reads TGCAGCGTTGTAAACCCCCCGGGGGATACGCAGTATTTT.

The chain uses TRBV9 and TRBJ2-2, with D possibly TRBD2 on 5 matching bases. This CDR3 region has 14 residues. The germline CDR1 and CDR2 sequences are SGDLS and YYNGEE. V was pared by 2 bases and J by 4 bases, with 9 bases between. The CDR3 nucleotides read TGTGCCAGCAGCGTCAGCGGAACCACCGGGGAGCTGTTTTTT. This encodes CASSVSGTTGELFF.